The 9 T cell receptor beta chains in this list originate from one sample, sequenced in a study of technical replicates of blood from several donors. Sequenced by immunoSEQ multiplex PCR; TCRdb stores in-frame clones only, minus some. Among more than 65,000 clones listed, around 97% were seen once. Input material: T cells isolated from PBMCs. The receptors shown here come from a human donor in good health.

The CDR3 loop is CASSPSRGLMGQETQYF. In nucleotides, the CDR3 is TGTGCCAGCAGCCCCTCCCGGGGTCTCATGGGACAAGAGACCCAGTACTTC. The genes are TRBV5-6 and TRBJ2-5; weak D call: TRBD2 (5 bases). V shed 4 bases and J shed 2 bases, with 21 bases lying between them. This CDR3 is built from 17 residues. The V gene's germline CDR1 is SGHDT and CDR2 YYEEEE. The variable domain in full, with the rest retrieved from reference TRBV5-6 and TRBJ2-5, is DAGVTQSPTHLIKTRGQQVTLRCSPKSGHDTVSWYQQALGQGPQFIFQYYEEEERQRGNFPDRFSGHQFPNYSSELNVNALLLGDSALYLCASSPSRGLMGQETQYFGPGTRLLVL.

The V gene is TRBV14, the J gene TRBJ2-2; D is perhaps TRBD2 (6 bases). The CDR3 length is 14 residues. Trimming cost V 6 bases and J 3 bases, with 11 bases left between them. Germline loops: CDR1 SGHDN, CDR2 FVKESK. CDR3: CASSNRGDTGELFF. CDR3 nucleotides: TGTGCCAGCAGTAACCGCGGGGACACCGGGGAGCTGTTTTTT.

The genes are TRBV7-6 and TRBJ1-2; TRBD1 matches 8 bases. Germline V gives CDR1 SGHVS, CDR2 FNYEAQ. The CDR3 is made up of 12 amino acids. Unmatched junction bases numbered 3, after V lost 5 bases and J lost 7 bases. The CDR3 nucleotides read TGTGCCAGCAGCCCGGACAGGGTTGGCTACACCTTC. Amino acids: CASSPDRVGYTF.

V and J are TRBV7-8 and TRBJ1-5; TRBD1 might be the D (6 bases). With 5 bases removed from V and 2 bases from J, the gap between germline ends came to 13 bases. The CDR3 has 15 residues. Germline assignment: CDR1 SGHVS and CDR2 FQNEAQ. CDR3 nucleotides: TGTGCCAGCAGCCTTTCGACAGGCGGCAATCAGCCCCAGCATTTT. Residues: CASSLSTGGNQPQHF.

The V call is TRBV18, the J call TRBJ1-2; D is unclear. V lost 1 base to trimming and J lost 8 bases, with 14 bases between them. Germline values: CDR1 KGHSH, CDR2 LQKENI. The CDR3 is 14 residues long. The CDR3 nucleotides read TGTGCCAGCTCACCACTCGGGTCCAAGGAGGGCTACACCTTC. Protein sequence: CASSPLGSKEGYTF.

This rearrangement joins TRBV28 to TRBJ1-2; TRBD1 agrees at 9 bases. V trimming: 6 bases; J trimming: 4 bases; junction bases outside the gene matches: 6. Germline V CDR1 and CDR2: MDHEN, SYDVKM. The CDR3 loop spans 14 amino acids. The CDR3 loop is CASRATGGIYGYTF. In DNA form, the CDR3 reads TGTGCCAGCAGAGCGACAGGGGGTATCTATGGCTACACCTTC.

The V gene is TRBV4-1, the J gene TRBJ2-1; TRBD2 agrees at 10 bases. Germline V gene sequence: CDR1 MGHRA, CDR2 YSYEKL. The V gene end was trimmed by 5 bases and the J gene end by 5 bases; junction bases not matched to a gene: 15. The length of the CDR3 is 18 residues. The CDR3 DNA sequence: TGCGCCAGCAGCGGCGGGACTAGCGTCAGCGTCCGACACAATGAGCAGTTCTTC. Its protein product is CASSGGTSVSVRHNEQFF.

The chain recombines TRBV4-2 with TRBJ1-5; D gene uncertain. The CDR3 totals 14 residues. V dropped 1 base and J dropped 6 bases, with 10 bases sitting between them. Germline V CDR1 and CDR2: LGHNA, YNFKEQ. In DNA form, the CDR3 reads TGTGCCAGCAGCCAAGCCCTAGAACGTCAGCCCCAGCATTTT. This sequence encodes CASSQALERQPQHF.

This clone was observed a few times. The rearrangement uses TRBV6-4 and TRBJ1-1, with 9 bases matching TRBD1. Trimming removed 4 bases from V and 3 bases from J; junction bases left unmatched: 0. CDR3 length: 13 amino acids. Germline values: CDR1 MRHNA, CDR2 SNTAGT. For the CDR3, the DNA is TGTGCCAGCAGTGGGGACAGGGACACTGAAGCTTTCTTT. It translates to CASSGDRDTEAFF.